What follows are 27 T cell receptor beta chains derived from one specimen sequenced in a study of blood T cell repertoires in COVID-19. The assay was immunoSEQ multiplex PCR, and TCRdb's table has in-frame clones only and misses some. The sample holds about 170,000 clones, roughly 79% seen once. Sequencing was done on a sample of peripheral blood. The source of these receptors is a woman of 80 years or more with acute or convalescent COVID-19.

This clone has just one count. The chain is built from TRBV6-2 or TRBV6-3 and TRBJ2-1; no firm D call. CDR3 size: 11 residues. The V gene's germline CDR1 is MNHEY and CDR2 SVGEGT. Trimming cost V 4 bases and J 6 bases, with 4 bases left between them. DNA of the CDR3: TGTGCCAGCAGTTTGAGCAATGAGCAGTTCTTC. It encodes CASSLSNEQFF.

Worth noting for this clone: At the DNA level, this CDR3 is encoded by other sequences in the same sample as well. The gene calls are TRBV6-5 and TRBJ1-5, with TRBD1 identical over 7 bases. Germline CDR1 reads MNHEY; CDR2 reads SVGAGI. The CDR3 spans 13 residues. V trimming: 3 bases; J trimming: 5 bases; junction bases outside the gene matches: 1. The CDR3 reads CASSYDRDQPQHF. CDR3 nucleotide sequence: TGTGCCAGCAGTTATGACAGGGATCAGCCCCAGCATTTT.

The chain's CDR3 is CASSQHGQGADEQYF. The CDR3 DNA reads as TGCGCCAGCAGCCAACACGGACAGGGGGCCGACGAGCAGTACTTC. V and J are TRBV4-1 and TRBJ2-7, with TRBD1 identical over 11 bases. The CDR3 is 15 amino acids. Germline CDR1 reads MGHRA; CDR2 reads YSYEKL. The V segment lost 2 bases and the J segment 5 bases; nucleotides outside the gene matches: 5.

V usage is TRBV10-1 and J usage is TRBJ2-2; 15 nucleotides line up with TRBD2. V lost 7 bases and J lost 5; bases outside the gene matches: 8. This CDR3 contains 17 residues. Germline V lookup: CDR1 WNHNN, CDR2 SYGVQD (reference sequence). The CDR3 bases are TGCGCCAGCATGGGGACTAGCGGGAGGCCCGGGACCGGGGAGCTGTTTTTT. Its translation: CASMGTSGRPGTGELFF.

The CDR3 is CASSYSRDHGYTF. In DNA form, the CDR3 reads TGTGCCAGTAGTTACAGCAGGGATCATGGCTACACCTTC. J is TRBJ1-2 and V is TRBV19, with D possibly matching TRBD1 (5 bases). Trimming removed 5 bases at V and 6 bases at J, with 13 bases between. Germline V gives CDR1 LNHDA, CDR2 SQIVND (reference sequence). The CDR3 length is 13 residues.

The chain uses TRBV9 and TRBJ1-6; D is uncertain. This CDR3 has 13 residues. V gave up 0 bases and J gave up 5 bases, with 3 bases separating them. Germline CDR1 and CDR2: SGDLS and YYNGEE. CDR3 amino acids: CASSVANNSPLHF. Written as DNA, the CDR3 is TGTGCCAGCAGCGTAGCTAATAATTCACCCCTCCACTTT. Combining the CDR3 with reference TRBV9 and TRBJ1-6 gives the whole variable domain DSGVTQTPKHLITATGQRVTLRCSPRSGDLSVYWYQQSLDQGLQFLIQYYNGEERAKGNILERFSAQQFPDLHSELNLSSLELGDSALYFCASSVANNSPLHFGNGTRLTVT.

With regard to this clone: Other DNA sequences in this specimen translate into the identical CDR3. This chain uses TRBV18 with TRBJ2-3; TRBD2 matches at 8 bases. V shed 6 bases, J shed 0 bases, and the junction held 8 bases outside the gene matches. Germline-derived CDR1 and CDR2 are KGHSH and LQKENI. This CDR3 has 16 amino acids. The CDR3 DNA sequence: TGTGCCAGCTCGCCCTTTTCTAGCGGGAGCACAGATACGCAGTATTTT. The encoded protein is CASSPFSSGSTDTQYF. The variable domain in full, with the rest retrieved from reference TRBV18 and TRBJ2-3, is NAGVMQNPRHLVRRRGQEARLRCSPMKGHSHVYWYRQLPEEGLKFMVYLQKENIIDESGMPKERFSAEFPKEGPSILRIQQVVRGDSAAYFCASSPFSSGSTDTQYFGPGTRLTVL.

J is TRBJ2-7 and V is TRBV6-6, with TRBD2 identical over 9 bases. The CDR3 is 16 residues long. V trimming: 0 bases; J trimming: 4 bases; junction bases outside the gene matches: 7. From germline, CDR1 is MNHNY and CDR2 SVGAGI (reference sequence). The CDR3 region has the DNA TGTGCCAGCAGTTACTCGACGGGCCTAGCGGGATACGAGCAGTACTTC. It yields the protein CASSYSTGLAGYEQYF.

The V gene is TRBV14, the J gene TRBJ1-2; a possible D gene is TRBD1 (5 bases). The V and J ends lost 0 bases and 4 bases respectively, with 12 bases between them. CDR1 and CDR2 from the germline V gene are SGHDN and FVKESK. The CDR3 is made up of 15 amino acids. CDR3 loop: CASSQDRWGLYGYTF. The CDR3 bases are TGTGCCAGCAGCCAAGATAGGTGGGGACTCTATGGCTACACCTTC.

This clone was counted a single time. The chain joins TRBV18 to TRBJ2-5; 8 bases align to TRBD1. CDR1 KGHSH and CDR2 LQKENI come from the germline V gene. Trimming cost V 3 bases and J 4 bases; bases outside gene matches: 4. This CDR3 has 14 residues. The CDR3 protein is CASSPQQGAETQYF. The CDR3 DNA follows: TGTGCCAGCTCACCCCAGCAGGGGGCAGAGACCCAGTACTTC.

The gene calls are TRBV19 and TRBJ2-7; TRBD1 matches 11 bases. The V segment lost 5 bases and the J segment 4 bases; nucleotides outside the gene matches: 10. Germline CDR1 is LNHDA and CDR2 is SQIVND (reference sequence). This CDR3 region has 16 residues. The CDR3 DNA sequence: TGTGCCAGTAGTGAACTAGGACAGGGGGCTTGGTACGAGCAGTACTTC. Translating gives CASSELGQGAWYEQYF.

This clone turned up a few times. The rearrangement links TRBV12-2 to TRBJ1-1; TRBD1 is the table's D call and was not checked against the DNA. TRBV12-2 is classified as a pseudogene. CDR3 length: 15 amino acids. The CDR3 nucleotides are TGTGCAAGTCGCCCTCCAGGGACAGAGAACACTGAAGCTTTCTTT. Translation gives CASRPPGTENTEAFF.

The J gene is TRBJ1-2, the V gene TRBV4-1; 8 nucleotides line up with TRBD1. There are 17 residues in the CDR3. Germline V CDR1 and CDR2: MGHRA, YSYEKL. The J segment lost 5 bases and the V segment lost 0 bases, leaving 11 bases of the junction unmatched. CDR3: CASSQDSWTGTYYGYTF. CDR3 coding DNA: TGCGCCAGCAGCCAAGATTCCTGGACAGGGACCTATTATGGCTACACCTTC.

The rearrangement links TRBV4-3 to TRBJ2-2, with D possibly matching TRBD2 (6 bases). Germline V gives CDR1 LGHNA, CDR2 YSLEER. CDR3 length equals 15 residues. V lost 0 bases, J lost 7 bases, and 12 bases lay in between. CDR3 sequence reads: CASSQDRRDGGELFF. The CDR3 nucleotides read TGCGCCAGCAGCCAAGATAGGCGGGACGGCGGGGAGCTGTTTTTT.

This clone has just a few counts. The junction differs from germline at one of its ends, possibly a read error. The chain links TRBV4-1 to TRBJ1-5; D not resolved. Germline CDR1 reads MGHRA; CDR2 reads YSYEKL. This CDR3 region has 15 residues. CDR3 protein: CASSKDPGFNQPQHF. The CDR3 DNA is TGCGCCAGCAGCAAAGACCCGGGGTTCAATCAGCCCCAGCATTTT.

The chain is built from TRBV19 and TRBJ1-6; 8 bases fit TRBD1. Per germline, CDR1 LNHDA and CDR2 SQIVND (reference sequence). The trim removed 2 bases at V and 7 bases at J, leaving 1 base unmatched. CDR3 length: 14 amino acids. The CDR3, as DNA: TGTGCCAGTAGTATAAACAGGGGGAATTCACCCCTCCACTTT. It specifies CASSINRGNSPLHF.

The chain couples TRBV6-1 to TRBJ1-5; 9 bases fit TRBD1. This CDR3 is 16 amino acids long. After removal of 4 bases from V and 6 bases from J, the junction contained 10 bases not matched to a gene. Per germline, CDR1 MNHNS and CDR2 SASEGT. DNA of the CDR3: TGTGCCAGCAGTGTCCGAACAGGGGGCGAAGGTCAGCCCCAGCATTTT. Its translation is CASSVRTGGEGQPQHF.

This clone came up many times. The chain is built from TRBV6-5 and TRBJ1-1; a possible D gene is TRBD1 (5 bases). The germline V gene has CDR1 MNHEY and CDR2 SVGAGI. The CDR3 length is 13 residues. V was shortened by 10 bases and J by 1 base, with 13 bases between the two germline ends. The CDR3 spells CANTQTENTEAFF. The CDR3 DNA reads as TGTGCCAATACCCAGACAGAGAACACTGAAGCTTTCTTT.

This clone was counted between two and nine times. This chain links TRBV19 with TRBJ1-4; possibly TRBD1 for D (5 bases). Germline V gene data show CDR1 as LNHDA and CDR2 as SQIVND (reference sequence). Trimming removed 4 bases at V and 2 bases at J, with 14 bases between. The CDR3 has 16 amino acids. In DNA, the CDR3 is TGTGCCAGTAGTACAGTTCCGGGACTGACTAATGAAAAACTGTTTTTT. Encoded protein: CASSTVPGLTNEKLFF.

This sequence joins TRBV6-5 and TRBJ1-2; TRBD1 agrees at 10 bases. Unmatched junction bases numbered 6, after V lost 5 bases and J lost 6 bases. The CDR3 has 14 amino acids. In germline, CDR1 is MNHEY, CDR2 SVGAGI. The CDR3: CASSRQGAPHGYTF. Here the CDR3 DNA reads TGTGCCAGCAGTCGACAGGGGGCGCCTCATGGCTACACCTTC.

The CDR3 loop is CASSMRQGVYEQYF. CDR3 DNA: TGTGCCAGCAGCATGCGACAGGGGGTCTACGAGCAGTACTTC. This chain uses TRBV11-1 with TRBJ2-7, with 9 bases aligning to TRBD1. Germline CDR1 and CDR2: SGHAT and FQDESV (reference sequence). The CDR3 length is 14 residues. Trimming cost V 5 bases and J 3 bases; bases outside gene matches: 5. Variable domain in full (rest from reference TRBV11-1 and TRBJ2-7): EAEVAQSPRYKITEKSQAVAFWCDPISGHATLYWYRQILGQGPELLVQFQDESVVDDSQLPKDRFSAERLKGVDSTLKIQPAELGDSAMYLCASSMRQGVYEQYFGPGTRLTVT.

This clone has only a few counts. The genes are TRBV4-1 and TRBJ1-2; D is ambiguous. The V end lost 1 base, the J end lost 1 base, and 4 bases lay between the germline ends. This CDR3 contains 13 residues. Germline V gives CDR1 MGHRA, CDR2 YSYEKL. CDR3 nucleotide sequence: TGCGCCAGCAGCCAAGGAGGTAACTATGGCTACACCTTC. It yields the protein CASSQGGNYGYTF.

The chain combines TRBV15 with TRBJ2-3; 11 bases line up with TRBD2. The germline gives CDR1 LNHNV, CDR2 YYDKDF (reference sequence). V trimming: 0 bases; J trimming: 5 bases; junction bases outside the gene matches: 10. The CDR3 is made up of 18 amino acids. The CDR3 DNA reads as TGTGCCACCAGCAGAGAAGGGCTAGCGGGAGGTAAAATAGATACGCAGTATTTT. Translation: CATSREGLAGGKIDTQYF.

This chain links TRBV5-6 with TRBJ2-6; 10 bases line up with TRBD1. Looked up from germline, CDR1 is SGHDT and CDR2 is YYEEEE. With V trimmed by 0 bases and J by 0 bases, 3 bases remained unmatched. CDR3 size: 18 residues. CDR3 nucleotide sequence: TGTGCCAGCAGCTTGGTGACAGGGGGCCCCTCTGGGGCCAACGTCCTGACTTTC. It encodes CASSLVTGGPSGANVLTF.

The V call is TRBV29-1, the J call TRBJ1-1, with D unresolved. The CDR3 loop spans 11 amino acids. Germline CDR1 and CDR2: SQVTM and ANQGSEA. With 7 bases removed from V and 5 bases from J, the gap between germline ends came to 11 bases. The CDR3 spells CSATLETEAFF. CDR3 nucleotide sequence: TGCAGCGCGACTCTCGAAACTGAAGCTTTCTTT.

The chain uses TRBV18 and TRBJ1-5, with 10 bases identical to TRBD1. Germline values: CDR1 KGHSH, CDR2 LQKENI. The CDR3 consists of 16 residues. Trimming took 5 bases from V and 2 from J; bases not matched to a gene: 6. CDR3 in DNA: TGTGCCAGCTCAAGCCCGACAGGGGGCGGCAATCAGCCCCAGCATTTT. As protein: CASSSPTGGGNQPQHF.

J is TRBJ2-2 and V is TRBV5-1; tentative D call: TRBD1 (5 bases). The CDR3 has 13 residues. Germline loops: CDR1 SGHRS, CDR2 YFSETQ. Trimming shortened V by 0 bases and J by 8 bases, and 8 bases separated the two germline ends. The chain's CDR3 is CASSLGRAGELFF. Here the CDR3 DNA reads TGCGCCAGCAGCTTGGGCAGGGCTGGGGAGCTGTTTTTT.